Shown below are 10 T cell receptor beta chains from a single sample sequenced in a study of blood T cell repertoires in COVID-19. Assay: immunoSEQ multiplex PCR; the TCRdb copy retains only in-frame clones and omits some. Altogether 95,000 to 150,000 clones are present, more than 75% being singletons, with the ten largest covering more than 2%. The material sequenced was peripheral blood. The receptors stem from a woman in her forties or fifties with acute or convalescent COVID-19.

This clone was detected once. The CDR3: CASSKVRILQETQYF. The CDR3 DNA is TGTGCCAGCAGCAAAGTCCGGATACTACAAGAGACCCAGTACTTC. This chain connects TRBV21-1 to TRBJ2-5; TRBD2 is taken as the D call from the table, unchecked against the DNA. TRBV21-1 is a documented pseudogene. This CDR3 contains 15 residues.

The V and J genes are TRBV30 and TRBJ2-2; perhaps TRBD1 as D (6 bases). The length of the CDR3 is 14 residues. Trimming removed 4 bases at V and 0 bases at J, with 9 bases between. Germline values: CDR1 GTSNPN, CDR2 SVGIG (reference sequence). DNA of the CDR3: TGTGCCTGGAAACAGGGCCCGAACACCGGGGAGCTGTTTTTT. Amino acids: CAWKQGPNTGELFF.

The V gene is TRBV4-2, the J gene TRBJ1-1, with 7 bases identical to TRBD1. This CDR3 region has 15 residues. The junction had 6 bases not matched to a gene; V was cut back by 4 bases and J by 1 base. The germline V gene has CDR1 LGHNA and CDR2 YNFKEQ. As DNA, the CDR3 is TGTGCCAGCAGCCCCCTCCGGACAGGGAACACTGAAGCTTTCTTT. Its protein is CASSPLRTGNTEAFF.

Here the CDR3 reads CASSLRGSGEKLFF. CDR3 sequence (DNA): TGTGCCAGTAGTCTCAGGGGGAGTGGAGAAAAACTGTTTTTT. This chain uses TRBV19 with TRBJ1-4; TRBD1 aligns across 7 bases. This CDR3 is built from 14 residues. CDR1 LNHDA and CDR2 SQIVND come from the germline V gene (reference sequence). The J segment lost 8 bases and the V segment lost 5 bases, leaving 8 bases of the junction unmatched.

Here the CDR3 reads CASSSWRAYEQYF. In DNA, the CDR3 is TGTGCCAGCAGTTCCTGGCGGGCGTACGAGCAGTACTTC. The gene calls are TRBV12-3 or TRBV12-4 and TRBJ2-7; tentatively, D is TRBD2 (5 bases). V lost 4 bases, J lost 4 bases, and 11 bases lay in between. The CDR3 is 13 residues long.

The chain links TRBV7-9 to TRBJ1-1; TRBD1 aligns across 9 bases. Trimming took 5 bases from V and 6 from J; bases not matched to a gene: 7. From germline, CDR1 is SEHNR and CDR2 FQNEAQ (reference sequence). The length of the CDR3 is 14 residues. CDR3 nucleotides: TGTGCCAGCAGCGCGCCGGGACAGGGCGCTGAAGCTTTCTTT. Translated, it gives CASSAPGQGAEAFF.

The chain employs TRBV19 and TRBJ1-1; D is possibly TRBD1 (6 bases). Trimming took 3 bases from V and 5 from J, leaving 16 bases between them. The CDR3 extends over 15 amino acids. Germline V gene sequence: CDR1 LNHDA, CDR2 SQIVND (reference sequence). As DNA, the CDR3 is TGTGCCAGTAGTATCTTGGGGGCCCTCGGGACTGAAGCTTTCTTT. This encodes CASSILGALGTEAFF.

The V and J genes are TRBV5-1 and TRBJ1-4; D unresolved. Germline V gene lookup returns CDR1 SGHRS and CDR2 YFSETQ. With 2 bases removed from V and 3 bases from J, the gap between germline ends came to 11 bases. The CDR3 spans 15 residues. The CDR3 reads CASSFSGTPNEKLFF. The CDR3 DNA follows: TGCGCCAGCAGCTTCTCAGGAACCCCTAATGAAAAACTGTTTTTT.

The DNA of the CDR3 is TGTGCCACCAGCAGGAGACAGGGCGATTTAAATGAAAAACTGTTTTTT. Its translation is CATSRRQGDLNEKLFF. V and J are TRBV15 and TRBJ1-4; 7 bases line up with TRBD1. After removal of 3 bases from V and 5 bases from J, the junction contained 9 bases not matched to a gene. Germline V gene data show CDR1 as LNHNV and CDR2 as YYDKDF (reference sequence). This CDR3 is 16 amino acids long.

CDR3 sequence: CASSLRTGMVGELFF. Here the CDR3 DNA reads TGTGCCAGCAGCTTAAGGACAGGGATGGTCGGGGAGCTGTTTTTT. The chain combines TRBV7-9 with TRBJ2-2; 8 bases map to TRBD1. Germline-derived CDR1 and CDR2 are SEHNR and FQNEAQ (reference sequence). With 2 bases clipped from V and 7 bases from J, the junction kept 6 bases outside the gene matches. This CDR3 has 15 amino acids.